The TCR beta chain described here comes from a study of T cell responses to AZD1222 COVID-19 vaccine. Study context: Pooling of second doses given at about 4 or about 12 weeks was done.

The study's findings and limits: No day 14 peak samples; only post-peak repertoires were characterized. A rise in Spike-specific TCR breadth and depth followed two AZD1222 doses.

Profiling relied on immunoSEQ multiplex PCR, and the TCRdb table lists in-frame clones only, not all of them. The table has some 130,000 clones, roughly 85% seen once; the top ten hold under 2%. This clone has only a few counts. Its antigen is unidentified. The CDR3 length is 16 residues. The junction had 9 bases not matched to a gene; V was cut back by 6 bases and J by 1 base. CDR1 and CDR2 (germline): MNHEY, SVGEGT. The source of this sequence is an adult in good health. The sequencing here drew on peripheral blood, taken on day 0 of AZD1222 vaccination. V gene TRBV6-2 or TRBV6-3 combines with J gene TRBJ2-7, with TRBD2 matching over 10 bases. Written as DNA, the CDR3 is TGTGCCAGCAGCTCCGGGACTAGCGTGATTTCCTACGAGCAGTACTTC. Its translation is CASSSGTSVISYEQYF.